Shown below are 2 T cell receptor beta chains from a single sample sequenced in a study of T-cell memory formation after mild COVID-19. TCRdb processed the 5' RACE reads anew with MiXCR; each CDR3 protein has one entry. Here the sample spans about 320,000 distinct CDR3 sequences, approximately 14% being singletons. Sequencing used PBMCs or a T cell subset sorted from them (not recorded which). These receptors all stem from a man between 18 and 29 years old who had mild COVID-19 (a few samples of this study predate the infection). Cell type and time point are not known.

The chain is built from TRBV4-2 and TRBJ2-7; D uncertain. Trimming shortened V by 6 bases and J by 1 base, and 10 bases separated the two germline ends. Per germline, CDR1 LGHNA and CDR2 YNFKEQ. CDR3 length: 13 residues. The CDR3 region has the DNA TGTGCCAGCAGTAAGCAAATATCCTACGAGCAGTACGTC. This translates into CASSKQISYEQYV.

This chain links TRBV2 with TRBJ2-3; D is possibly TRBD1 (5 bases). The CDR3 runs 15 residues. Germline V CDR1 and CDR2: SNHLY, FYNNEI. The V end was cut by 4 bases, the J end by 3 bases, with 14 bases between. This CDR3 reads CASSGGRVVTDTQYF. Here the CDR3 DNA reads TGTGCCAGCAGTGGGGGCAGGGTGGTAACAGATACGCAGTATTTT.